This T cell receptor beta chain was found in a study of blood T cell repertoires in COVID-19. Study as a whole: The United States, Italy and Spain were the sources of the acute and convalescent COVID-19 samples. T cells, B-cell-depleted T cells, or PBMCs supplied cDNA or gDNA.

Followed over time, Seattle patients had been enrolled while infection was active. The ends were cut back, 0 bases at V and 5 bases at J, with 13 bases in the middle. Germline assignment: CDR1 SGDLS and CDR2 YYNGEE. The CDR3 extends over 15 amino acids. Per the original data handling: The authors estimated nucleated cell counts from reference gene primer amplification. Assay used: immunoSEQ multiplex PCR; TCRdb lists only in-frame clones, some missing. From that table come the V and J calls and clone size; the DNA was used to work out D and trimming. The sample holds about 130,000 clones; more than 80% are singletons and the top ten take less than 3.5%.

The chain links TRBV9 to TRBJ2-3; D not resolved. This clonotype originated in a woman aged 80 or over with COVID-19, enrolled during active disease. Sequenced material: peripheral blood. The CDR3: CASSVVRSFGDTQYF. The CDR3 coding sequence is TGTGCCAGCAGCGTAGTTAGGAGCTTTGGAGATACGCAGTATTTT.